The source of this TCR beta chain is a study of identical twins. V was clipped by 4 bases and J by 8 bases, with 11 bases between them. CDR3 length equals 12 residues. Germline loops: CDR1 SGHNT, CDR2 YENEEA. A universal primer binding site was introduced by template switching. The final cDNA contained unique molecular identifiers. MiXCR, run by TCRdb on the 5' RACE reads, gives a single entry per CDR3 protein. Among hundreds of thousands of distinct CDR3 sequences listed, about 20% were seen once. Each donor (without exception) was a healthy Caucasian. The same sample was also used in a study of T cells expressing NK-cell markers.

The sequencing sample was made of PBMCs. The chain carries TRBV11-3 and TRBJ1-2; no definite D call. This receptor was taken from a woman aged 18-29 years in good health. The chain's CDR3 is CASSSWRLGYTF. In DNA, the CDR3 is TGTGCCAGCAGCTCCTGGAGGTTGGGCTACACCTTC.